These 21 T cell receptor beta chains were all obtained from the same sample, sequenced in a study of blood T cell repertoires in COVID-19. The table came from immunoSEQ multiplex PCR; TCRdb's copy has only in-frame clones and leaves some out. Of roughly 170,000 clones in the sample, approximately 81% were seen once. The sample was PBMCs or T cells enriched from blood (not recorded which). These receptors originate from a woman aged 40 to 49 with acute COVID-19.

The chain is built from TRBV19 and TRBJ1-1; TRBD1 is a possible D gene (5 bases). V lost 9 bases to trimming and J lost 4 bases, with 18 bases between them. The germline CDR1 and CDR2 sequences are LNHDA and SQIVND (reference sequence). The CDR3 loop spans 14 amino acids. CDR3 region: CASRTDSDSTEAFF. The CDR3 bases are TGTGCCAGCCGTACCGACAGCGACTCCACTGAAGCTTTCTTT.

V usage is TRBV6-5 and J usage is TRBJ2-3; 8 bases align to TRBD1. CDR3 size: 15 residues. Germline lookup yields CDR1 MNHEY and CDR2 SVGAGI. Trimming at V came to 5 bases and at J to 3 bases, leaving 7 bases not matched to a gene. As DNA, the CDR3 is TGTGCCAGCAGTAGGGACAGGTTCCAAACAGATACGCAGTATTTT. Its protein product is CASSRDRFQTDTQYF.

V and J are TRBV7-9 and TRBJ1-3; D possibly corresponds to TRBD1 (6 bases). CDR3 length: 15 amino acids. V was clipped by 4 bases and J by 0 bases, with 10 bases between them. From germline, CDR1 is SEHNR and CDR2 FQNEAQ (reference sequence). CDR3 residues: CASSSDRNSGNTIYF. The CDR3 DNA sequence: TGTGCCAGCAGCTCGGACAGAAACTCTGGAAACACCATATATTTT.

This chain links TRBV27 with TRBJ1-2; a weak D match, TRBD1 (5 bases). In germline, CDR1 is MNHEY, CDR2 SMNVEV (reference sequence). There are 14 residues in the CDR3. V lost 8 bases to trimming and J lost 8 bases, with 21 bases between them. DNA of the CDR3: TGTGCCAGCGGGCTCCTTAGCAGGGAGGGAGGCTACACCTTC. Translating gives CASGLLSREGGYTF.

The genes are TRBV6-5 and TRBJ2-3; 10 bases match TRBD2. The CDR3 totals 16 residues. The V gene's germline CDR1 is MNHEY and CDR2 SVGAGI. The V segment lost 0 bases and the J segment 1 base; nucleotides outside the gene matches: 1. In nucleotides, the CDR3 is TGTGCCAGCAGTTACTCAAGCGGGAGGGGCACAGATACGCAGTATTTT. Translated, it gives CASSYSSGRGTDTQYF.

The chain carries TRBV5-4 and TRBJ2-2; 9 bases line up with TRBD1. The V gene end was trimmed by 4 bases and the J gene end by 5 bases; junction bases not matched to a gene: 6. The CDR3 extends over 15 amino acids. CDR1 and CDR2 (germline): SGHNT, YYREEE (reference sequence). CDR3 region: CASSRGTGKTGELFF. Here the CDR3 DNA reads TGTGCCAGCAGCCGTGGGACAGGGAAAACCGGGGAGCTGTTTTTT.

The chain couples TRBV30 to TRBJ1-6, with TRBD1 as a possible D gene (5 bases). Germline CDR1 and CDR2: GTSNPN and SVGIG (reference sequence). This CDR3 has 13 residues. V dropped 5 bases and J dropped 7 bases, with 12 bases sitting between them. The CDR3 DNA reads TGTGCCTGGGGTCGGGGGGGAAATTCACCCCTCCACTTT. This codes for CAWGRGGNSPLHF.

This clone was counted a few times. This rearrangement joins TRBV4-1 to TRBJ2-7; TRBD2 is a possible D gene (6 bases). The CDR3 totals 15 residues. Germline-derived CDR1 and CDR2 are MGHRA and YSYEKL. V lost 4 bases and J lost 6, with 19 bases in between. The CDR3 coding sequence is TGCGCCAGCAGCCTGACCCTCGGGGGAAGTGGCGAGCAGTACGTC. This sequence encodes CASSLTLGGSGEQYV.

Only a few counts were recorded for this clone. The chain employs TRBV20-1 and TRBJ2-7; 7 bases line up with TRBD2. CDR3 length: 14 residues. The V gene's germline CDR1 is DFQATT and CDR2 SNEGSKA (reference sequence). V lost 3 bases to trimming and J lost 2 bases; unmatched junction nucleotides: 7. This chain's CDR3 is CSASARGDPYEQYF. In nucleotides, the CDR3 is TGCAGTGCTAGTGCCCGGGGGGACCCCTACGAGCAGTACTTC.

CDR3 loop: CAISESGDQPQHF. CDR3 sequence (DNA): TGTGCCATCAGTGAGTCCGGAGATCAGCCCCAGCATTTT. The V gene is TRBV10-3, the J gene TRBJ1-5; D remains ambiguous. V was trimmed by 0 bases and J by 5 bases, leaving 5 bases between them. CDR3 length: 13 amino acids. The germline V gene has CDR1 ENHRY and CDR2 SYGVKD.

The V and J genes are TRBV4-1 and TRBJ1-1; 7 bases are shared with TRBD1. The CDR3 runs 14 residues. V lost 1 base, J lost 4 bases, and 3 bases stayed unmatched. Germline V gives CDR1 MGHRA, CDR2 YSYEKL. The CDR3 spells CASSQGRGATEAFF. CDR3 DNA sequence: TGCGCCAGCAGCCAAGGCAGGGGGGCCACTGAAGCTTTCTTT.

The chain uses TRBV7-2 and TRBJ2-5; D not certain. Germline V gene lookup returns CDR1 SGHTA and CDR2 FQGNSA. V lost 1 base to trimming and J lost 5 bases, with 8 bases between them. The CDR3 runs to 13 residues. DNA for the CDR3: TGTGCCAGCAGCTTAGGTGTGCGCGAGACCCAGTACTTC. Translation: CASSLGVRETQYF.

The chain employs TRBV5-6 and TRBJ1-2, with 10 bases matching TRBD1. In germline, CDR1 is SGHDT, CDR2 YYEEEE. This CDR3 spans 18 amino acids. The ends lost 0 bases at V and 8 bases at J; junction bases unmatched: 16. The chain's CDR3 is CASSLAGTGVEGLRGYTF. In DNA, the CDR3 is TGTGCCAGCAGCTTGGCCGGGACAGGGGTCGAGGGGTTGAGGGGCTACACCTTC.

V usage is TRBV5-1 and J usage is TRBJ2-1; TRBD2 matches 11 bases. CDR1 is SGHRS, CDR2 YFSETQ, per germline. Trimming removed 0 bases from V and 6 bases from J; junction bases left unmatched: 2. The CDR3 sequence is 15 residues long. CDR3 bases: TGCGCCAGCAGCTTGGCACTAGCGGGAGCCAATGAGCAGTTCTTC. As protein: CASSLALAGANEQFF.

The rearrangement joins TRBV7-9 to TRBJ2-1; 14 nucleotides agree with TRBD2. J gave up 10 bases and V 5 bases, and 7 bases lay outside the gene matches. The CDR3 is 15 amino acids. Germline values: CDR1 SEHNR, CDR2 FQNEAQ (reference sequence). The CDR3 loop reads CASSTPGLAGVEQFF. In nucleotides, the CDR3 is TGTGCCAGCAGCACACCGGGACTAGCGGGAGTGGAGCAGTTCTTC.

The chain recombines TRBV6-5 with TRBJ1-3, with 7 bases identical to TRBD1. The CDR3 sequence is 14 residues long. V lost 9 bases and J lost 1; bases outside the gene matches: 6. The germline V gene encodes CDR1 MNHEY and CDR2 SVGAGI. This CDR3 reads CASWDSTSGNTIYF. The CDR3 DNA follows: TGTGCCAGTTGGGACAGCACTTCTGGAAACACCATATATTTT.

The chain has TRBV5-4 and TRBJ2-5, with D maybe TRBD2 (6 bases). Looked up from germline, CDR1 is SGHNT and CDR2 is YYREEE (reference sequence). CDR3 size: 14 residues. V was pared by 4 bases and J by 5 bases, with 15 bases between. CDR3 sequence: CASSPSDGGETQYF. The DNA for the CDR3 is TGTGCCAGCAGCCCCTCGGATGGGGGGGAGACCCAGTACTTC.

CDR3 coding DNA: TGTGCCAGCAGTTACAGGGACAGGGGTAATGAGCAGTTCTTC. Protein: CASSYRDRGNEQFF. The rearrangement links TRBV6-5 to TRBJ2-1; 10 bases align to TRBD1. Germline V gene sequence: CDR1 MNHEY, CDR2 SVGAGI. CDR3 length: 14 residues. Trimming took 2 bases from V and 7 from J; bases not matched to a gene: 2.

The V gene is TRBV6-1, the J gene TRBJ1-5, with D unresolved. Trimming removed 1 base from V and 10 bases from J, with 14 bases in between. From germline, CDR1 is MNHNS and CDR2 SASEGT. The CDR3 has 14 residues. The DNA for the CDR3 is TGTGCCAGCAGTGAAGGGGCAGACCGCCAACCCCAGCATTTT. Its translation is CASSEGADRQPQHF.

This chain links TRBV6-5 with TRBJ1-3; D unresolved. Trimming took 5 bases from V and 0 from J, leaving 8 bases between them. The CDR3 runs to 14 residues. Per the germline V gene, CDR1 is MNHEY and CDR2 is SVGAGI. Here the CDR3 DNA reads TGTGCCAGCAGTCCTCAGTACTCTGGAAACACCATATATTTT. Residues: CASSPQYSGNTIYF.

With regard to this clone: The final CDR3 position lacks the conserved phenylalanine or tryptophan, pointing to a likely read error. It is unclear where the CDR3 begins or ends on the DNA, so no DNA is shown, and the CDR3 is as TCRdb lists it. The V and J genes are TRBV27 and TRBJ2-7; the D call in the table, TRBD2, was not verified against the DNA. CDR1 is MNHEY and CDR2 is SMNVEV in the germline V gene (reference sequence). The CDR3 contains 13 residues when both ends are counted. The CDR3 spells CASSLGTSGSLVI.